This is a list of T cell receptor beta chains from one sample in a study of cytomegalovirus exposure and HLA in healthy donors. Libraries were prepared by immunoSEQ multiplex PCR; TCRdb keeps only in-frame clonotypes and omits some of them. The sample contains under 200,000 clones, roughly 81% of which appear only once. Sequencing input: PBMCs. Receptor source: a woman between 25 and 40 years old in good health and CMV-seronegative. Both conserved end residues are part of each CDR3. A D gene is named only where the DNA matches it firmly. Size is omitted from some rows. Given values are once, few, many or a class for expanded clones.

TRBD2	TRBJ2-5	.	TRBV7-2	CASSLGGGEAETQYF	TGTGCCAGCAGCTTAGGCGGGGGGGAGGCCGAGACCCAGTACTTC
TRBD1	TRBJ2-5	.	TRBV7-7	CASSSGTVETQYF	TGTGCCAGCAGCTCAGGGACAGTGGAGACCCAGTACTTC
TRBD1	TRBJ1-5	.	TRBV30	CAYGGTGVQPQHF	TGTGCCTACGGCGGGACAGGGGTTCAGCCCCAGCATTTT
TRBD2	TRBJ2-5	.	TRBV29-1	CSARLAGSGGETQYF	TGCAGCGCCCGACTAGCGGGATCGGGGGGGGAGACCCAGTACTTC
.	TRBJ1-3	few	TRBV2	CASSERGRWSGNTIYF	TGTGCCAGCAGTGAGCGGGGAAGATGGTCTGGAAACACCATATATTTT
TRBD2	TRBJ2-1	.	TRBV11-3	CASSFTSGGLQFF	TGTGCCAGCAGCTTTACTAGCGGGGGGTTGCAGTTCTTC
.	TRBJ2-1	.	TRBV4-2	CASSQRGAGRHNEQFF	TGTGCCAGCAGCCAAAGAGGGGCGGGGCGTCACAATGAGCAGTTCTTC
TRBD1	TRBJ2-7	.	TRBV7-2	CASSTTGARPQRYF	TGTGCCAGCAGCACGACAGGGGCCCGTCCACAAAGATACTTC
TRBD1	TRBJ2-1	once	TRBV4-2	CASSHVGGGQGIFNEQFF	TGTGCCAGCAGCCACGTAGGGGGGGGACAGGGGATATTCAATGAGCAGTTCTTC
TRBD1	TRBJ1-5	.	TRBV18	CASSPGQGPMNQPQHF	TGTGCCAGCTCACCGGGACAGGGGCCGATGAATCAGCCCCAGCATTTT
.	TRBJ1-1	.	TRBV6-1	CASRRRTEAFF	TGTGCCAGCAGACGGCGGACTGAAGCTTTCTTT
TRBD2	TRBJ2-3	once	TRBV19	CASKKREGTDTQYF	TGTGCCAGTAAAAAGCGGGAGGGGACAGATACGCAGTATTTT
.	TRBJ1-1	.	TRBV18	CASSPRGNAFF	TGTGCCAGCTCACCACGAGGGAATGCTTTCTTT
TRBD1	TRBJ1-5	.	TRBV6-1	CATTGAINQPQHF	TGTGCCACCACAGGGGCCATCAATCAGCCCCAGCATTTT
.	TRBJ2-2	.	TRBV5-1	CASSLDSYTGELFF	TGCGCCAGCAGCTTGGACAGTTACACCGGGGAGCTGTTTTTT
.	TRBJ2-1	.	TRBV7-9	CASRFPGAYNEQFF	TGTGCCAGCAGGTTTCCAGGGGCCTACAATGAGCAGTTCTTC
.	TRBJ1-4	.	TRBV30	CAWSVFGGPQRANEKLFF	TGTGCCTGGAGTGTATTTGGGGGCCCCCAGCGAGCTAATGAAAAACTGTTTTTT
.	TRBJ2-5	.	TRBV19	CASSIPGVMETQYF	TGTGCCAGTAGTATCCCGGGGGTAATGGAGACCCAGTACTTC
.	TRBJ2-7	few	TRBV7-9	CASSHEWSYQSYEQYF	TGTGCCAGCAGCCACGAGTGGTCTTACCAATCCTACGAGCAGTACTTC
.	TRBJ2-7	.	TRBV5-6	CASTPGIGSYEQYF	TGTGCCAGCACCCCCGGGATCGGAAGCTACGAGCAGTACTTC
TRBD1	TRBJ2-5	once	TRBV5-4	CASTDGTARSQGTQYF	TGTGCCAGCACCGACGGGACAGCTCGGTCTCAAGGGACCCAGTACTTC
TRBD2	TRBJ2-1	.	TRBV6-1	CASSDTSGLADEQFF	TGTGCCAGCAGTGACACTAGCGGGCTCGCGGATGAGCAGTTCTTC
TRBD2	TRBJ2-1	.	TRBV10-3	CAIRPGTSGHNEQFF	TGTGCCATCAGACCCGGGACTAGCGGGCACAATGAGCAGTTCTTC
.	TRBJ2-5	.	TRBV7-2	CASSFGPAETQYF	TGTGCCAGCAGCTTCGGTCCCGCAGAGACCCAGTACTTC
TRBD2	TRBJ2-7	.	TRBV4-1	CASSQDRLAGGYYEQYF	TGCGCCAGCAGCCAAGATAGGCTAGCGGGAGGGTACTACGAGCAGTACTTC
.	TRBJ2-3	.	TRBV6-1	CASSGLAPLGDTQYF	TGTGCCAGCAGTGGGTTAGCCCCCCTAGGAGATACGCAGTATTTT
TRBD2	TRBJ2-1	once	TRBV29-1	CSVEVRGVGNEQFF	TGCAGCGTTGAGGTACGGGGGGTGGGCAATGAGCAGTTCTTC
.	TRBJ2-1	few	TRBV6-1	CASSEILPSSEQFF	TGTGCCAGCAGTGAAATACTACCTTCCAGTGAGCAGTTCTTC
.	TRBJ1-4	.	TRBV11-2	CASSLASGLRNEKLFF	TGTGCCAGCAGCTTAGCCTCGGGGTTGCGGAATGAAAAACTGTTTTTT
TRBD2	TRBJ2-3	many	TRBV4-2	CASSQDPHSGATDTQYF	TGTGCCAGCAGCCAAGATCCCCATAGCGGGGCCACAGATACGCAGTATTTT
.	TRBJ2-7	few	TRBV4-2	CASSQGFSDYEQYF	TGTGCCAGCAGCCAAGGTTTCAGTGACTACGAGCAGTACTTC
.	TRBJ2-5	.	TRBV28	CASKEETQYF	TGTGCCAGCAAAGAGGAGACCCAGTACTTC
.	TRBJ1-2	many	TRBV7-9	CASSSGTSYGYTF	TGTGCCAGCAGCTCCGGGACATCCTATGGCTACACCTTC
.	TRBJ1-1	.	TRBV18	CASSFDWGGNTEAFF	TGTGCCAGCTCATTTGATTGGGGGGGGAACACTGAAGCTTTCTTT
TRBD2	TRBJ2-5	.	TRBV7-7	CASSATLAGGQETQYF	TGTGCCAGCAGCGCCACCTTAGCGGGAGGCCAAGAGACCCAGTACTTC